This T cell receptor beta chain originates from a study of blood T cell repertoires in COVID-19. Turning to the study itself: There were acute and convalescent COVID-19 samples, and they came from the United States, Italy and Spain. Sources were T cells, B-cell-depleted T cells, or PBMCs; the material itself was cDNA or gDNA.

J was trimmed by 4 bases and V by 0 bases; bases with no gene match: 6. Germline-derived CDR1 and CDR2 are MNHEY and SVGAGI. CDR3 length equals 16 residues. This clone has only a few counts. It was during active infection that Seattle patients were enrolled and then longitudinally followed. Generated by immunoSEQ multiplex PCR, the TCRdb table keeps only in-frame clones and is missing some. The sample has 300,000 to 400,000 clones, more than 80% seen once. Sequencing used peripheral blood. The chain combines TRBV6-5 with TRBJ1-1; 9 bases align to TRBD1. The source is a woman between 25 and 40 years old with COVID-19, enrolled during active disease. CDR3 nucleotides: TGTGCCAGCAGTTACTCGAGGGACAGGGCCACCACTGAAGCTTTCTTT. Its protein is CASSYSRDRATTEAFF.